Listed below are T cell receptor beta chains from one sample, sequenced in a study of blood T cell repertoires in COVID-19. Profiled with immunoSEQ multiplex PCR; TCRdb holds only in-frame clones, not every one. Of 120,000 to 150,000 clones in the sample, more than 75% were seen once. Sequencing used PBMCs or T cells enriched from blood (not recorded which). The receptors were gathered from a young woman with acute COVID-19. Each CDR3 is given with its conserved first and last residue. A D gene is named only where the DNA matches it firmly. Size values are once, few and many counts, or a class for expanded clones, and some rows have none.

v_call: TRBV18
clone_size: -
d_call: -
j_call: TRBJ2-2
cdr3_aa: CASSPRVAGELFF
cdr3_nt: TGTGCCAGCTCACCACGCGTCGCCGGGGAGCTGTTTTTT

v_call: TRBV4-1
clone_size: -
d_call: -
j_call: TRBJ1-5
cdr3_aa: CASSQVVREVVKGNQPQHF
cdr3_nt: TGCGCCAGCAGCCAAGTGGTCAGGGAAGTTGTAAAGGGCAATCAGCCCCAGCATTTT

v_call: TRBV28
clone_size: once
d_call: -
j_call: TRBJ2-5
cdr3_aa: CASSFGGLGPRSATQYF
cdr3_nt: TGTGCCAGCAGTTTCGGAGGGCTAGGCCCGCGGAGTGCGACCCAGTACTTC

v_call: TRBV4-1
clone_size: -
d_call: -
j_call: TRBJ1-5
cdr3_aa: CASSQDYWGVSNQPQHF
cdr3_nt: TGCGCCAGCAGCCAAGATTATTGGGGGGTTTCGAATCAGCCCCAGCATTTT

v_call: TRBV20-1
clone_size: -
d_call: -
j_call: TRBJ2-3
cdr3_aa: CSASVFAGLPDTQYF
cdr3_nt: TGCAGTGCTAGTGTATTCGCGGGACTCCCAGATACGCAGTATTTT

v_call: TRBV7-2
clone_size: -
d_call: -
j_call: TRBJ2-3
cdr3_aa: CASSSSTDTQYF
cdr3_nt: TGTGCCAGCAGTTCTAGCACAGATACGCAGTATTTT

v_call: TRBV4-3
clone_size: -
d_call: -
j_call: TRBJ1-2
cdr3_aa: CASSQDPADYGYTF
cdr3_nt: TGCGCCAGCAGCCAAGATCCAGCGGACTATGGCTACACCTTC

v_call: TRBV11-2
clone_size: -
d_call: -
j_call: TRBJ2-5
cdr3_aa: CASSLVLETQYF
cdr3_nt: TGTGCCAGCAGCTTAGTACTCGAGACCCAGTACTTC

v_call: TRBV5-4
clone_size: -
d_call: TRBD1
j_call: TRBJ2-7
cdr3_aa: CASSLAPGTGEYEQYF
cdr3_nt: TGTGCCAGCAGCTTGGCCCCTGGGACAGGGGAGTACGAGCAGTACTTC

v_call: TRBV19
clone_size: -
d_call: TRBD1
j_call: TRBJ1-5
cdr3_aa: CASSTRTGSNQPQHF
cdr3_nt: TGTGCCAGTTCAACCCGGACAGGGAGCAATCAGCCCCAGCATTTT

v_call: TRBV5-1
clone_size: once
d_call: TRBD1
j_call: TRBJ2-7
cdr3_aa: CASSATGGSYEQYF
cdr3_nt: TGCGCCAGCAGCGCGACAGGGGGATCCTACGAGCAGTACTTC

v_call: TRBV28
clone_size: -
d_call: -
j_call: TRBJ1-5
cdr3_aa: CASSSTASGNQPQHF
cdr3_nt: TGTGCCAGCAGTTCGACAGCGTCGGGCAATCAGCCCCAGCATTTT

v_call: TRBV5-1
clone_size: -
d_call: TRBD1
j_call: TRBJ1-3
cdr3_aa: CASSEGTGEGTGNTIYF
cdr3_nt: TGCGCCAGCAGCGAAGGGACAGGTGAAGGAACTGGAAACACCATATATTTT

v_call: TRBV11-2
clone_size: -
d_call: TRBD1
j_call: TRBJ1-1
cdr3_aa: CASSPHRGLNTEAFF
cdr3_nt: TGTGCCAGCAGCCCACACAGGGGACTGAACACTGAAGCTTTCTTT

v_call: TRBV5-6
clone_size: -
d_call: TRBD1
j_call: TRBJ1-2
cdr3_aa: CASSLMTGVNNLYGYTF
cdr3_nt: TGTGCCAGCAGCTTGATGACAGGGGTCAATAATCTGTATGGCTACACCTTC

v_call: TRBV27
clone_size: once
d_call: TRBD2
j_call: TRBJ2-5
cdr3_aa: CASSWGTSGETQYF
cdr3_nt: TGTGCCAGCAGTTGGGGGACTAGCGGCGAGACCCAGTACTTC

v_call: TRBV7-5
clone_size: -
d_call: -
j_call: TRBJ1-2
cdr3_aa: CARSLERTNRVYGYTF
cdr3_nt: TGTGCCAGAAGCTTAGAGCGAACGAATCGAGTCTATGGCTACACCTTC

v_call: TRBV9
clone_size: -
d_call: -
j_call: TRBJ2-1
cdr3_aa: CASSVNPAGRDNEQFF
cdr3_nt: TGTGCCAGCAGCGTAAACCCCGCGGGACGGGACAATGAGCAGTTCTTC

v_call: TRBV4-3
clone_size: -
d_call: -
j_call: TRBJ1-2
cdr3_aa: CASSQDGRASGYTF
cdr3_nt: TGCGCCAGCAGCCAAGACGGCAGGGCGAGTGGCTACACCTTC

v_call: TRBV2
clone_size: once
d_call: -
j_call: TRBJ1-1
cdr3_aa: CAGPDTEAFF
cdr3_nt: TGTGCCGGGCCCGACACTGAAGCTTTCTTT

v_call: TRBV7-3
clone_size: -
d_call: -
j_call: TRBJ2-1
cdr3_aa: CASSLIGGIEEQFF
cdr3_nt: TGTGCCAGCAGCTTAATCGGCGGGATTGAGGAGCAGTTCTTC

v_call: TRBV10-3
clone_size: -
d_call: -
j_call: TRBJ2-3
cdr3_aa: CAISELRTDTQYF
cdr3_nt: TGTGCCATCAGTGAGCTCCGCACAGATACGCAGTATTTT

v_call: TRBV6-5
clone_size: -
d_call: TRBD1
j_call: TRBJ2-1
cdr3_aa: CASSPRQGTYNEQFF
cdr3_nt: TGTGCCAGCAGTCCCCGACAGGGGACCTACAATGAGCAGTTCTTC

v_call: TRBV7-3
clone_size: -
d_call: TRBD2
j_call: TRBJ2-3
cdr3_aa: CASSLVGRAIDTQYF
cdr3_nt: TGTGCCAGCAGCCTCGTCGGGAGGGCCATAGATACGCAGTATTTT

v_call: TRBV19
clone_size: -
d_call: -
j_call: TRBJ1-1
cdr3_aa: CASKGRGDLPGNTEAFF
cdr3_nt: TGTGCCAGTAAGGGGAGGGGGGACCTACCTGGAAACACTGAAGCTTTCTTT

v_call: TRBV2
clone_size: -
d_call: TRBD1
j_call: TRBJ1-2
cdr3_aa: CASRQGDYGYTF
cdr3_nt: TGTGCCAGCAGACAGGGGGACTATGGCTACACCTTC